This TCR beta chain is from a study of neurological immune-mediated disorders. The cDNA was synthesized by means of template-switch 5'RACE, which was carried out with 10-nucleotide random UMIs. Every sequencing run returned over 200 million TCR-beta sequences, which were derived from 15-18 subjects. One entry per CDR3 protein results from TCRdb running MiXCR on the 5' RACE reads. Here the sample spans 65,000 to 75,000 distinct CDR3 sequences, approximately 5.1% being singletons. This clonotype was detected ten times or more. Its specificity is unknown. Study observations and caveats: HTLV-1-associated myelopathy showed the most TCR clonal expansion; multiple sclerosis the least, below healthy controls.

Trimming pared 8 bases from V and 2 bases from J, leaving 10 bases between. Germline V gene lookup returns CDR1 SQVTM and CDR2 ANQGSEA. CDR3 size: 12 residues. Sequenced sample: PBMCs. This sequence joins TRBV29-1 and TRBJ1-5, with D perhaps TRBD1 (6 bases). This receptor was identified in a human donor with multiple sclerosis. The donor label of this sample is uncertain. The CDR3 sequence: CSRDTGNQPQHF. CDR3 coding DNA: TGCAGCCGGGACACGGGCAATCAGCCCCAGCATTTT.